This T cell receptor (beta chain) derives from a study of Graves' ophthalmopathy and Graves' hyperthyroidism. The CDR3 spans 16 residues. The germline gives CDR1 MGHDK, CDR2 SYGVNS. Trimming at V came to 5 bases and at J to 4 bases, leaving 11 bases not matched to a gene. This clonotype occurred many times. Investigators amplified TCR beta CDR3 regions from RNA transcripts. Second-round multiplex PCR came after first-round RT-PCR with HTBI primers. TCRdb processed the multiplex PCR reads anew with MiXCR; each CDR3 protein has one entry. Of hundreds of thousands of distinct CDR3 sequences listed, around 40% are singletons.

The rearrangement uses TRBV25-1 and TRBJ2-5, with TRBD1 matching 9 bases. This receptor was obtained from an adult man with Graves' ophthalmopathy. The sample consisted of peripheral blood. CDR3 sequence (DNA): TGTGCCAGCAGTCCTCCGGGACAGGGCCGTCGAGAGACCCAGTACTTC. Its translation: CASSPPGQGRRETQYF.